These 3 T cell receptor delta chains were all obtained from the same sample, sequenced in a study of γδ T cells in repeated Plasmodium falciparum infection (dated by TCRdb to about 2021). Vgamma9/Vdelta2+ and Vdelta2-negative gammadelta T cell populations were flow-sorted from peripheral blood mononuclear cells for bulk TCR repertoire analysis. The library was built by means of multiplex PCR. Sequenced using an Illumina MiSeq. TCRdb reprocessed the public data with the CATT caller; entries with the same nucleotide sequence were combined afterwards. The sample table contains more than 45,000 delta-chain clones; only one count was recorded for 1.7% of them. 15% of the sample goes to the ten largest clones. The specimen was gamma-delta T cells from blood. The receptors were sampled from a pool of human donors (malaria-infected and uninfected, not separated).

A word on this clone: The translation of this DNA and the TCRdb protein of a much larger clone differ at residue 14, probably owing to a read error; the protein shown here is translated from the DNA. The chain combines TRDV3 with TRDJ1; 10 positions match TRDD3. The length of the CDR3 is 16 residues. CDR1 TVYSNPD and CDR2 GDNSRS come from the germline V gene (reference sequence). The CDR3 region is CAFGVLGDIGTDKPIF. The CDR3 DNA sequence: TGTGCCTTTGGCGTGCTGGGGGATATCGGGACCGATAAACCCATCTTT.

This clone was detected many times. J is TRDJ1 and V is TRDV3; D perhaps matches TRDD3 (6 bases). V was clipped by 5 bases and J by 6 bases, with 34 bases between them. Germline CDR1 is TVYSNPD and CDR2 is GDNSRS (reference sequence). This CDR3 contains 18 residues. CDR3 in amino acids: CARQSPIPLWGRTNKLIF. CDR3 coding DNA: TGTGCCCGCCAATCGCCTATCCCCCTCTGGGGACGTACCAATAAACTCATCTTT.

Comments on this clone: TCRdb's entry gives the protein of a much larger clone, which mismatches this DNA's translation at residue 4, likely from a read error; the protein reported here is translated from the DNA. This chain uses TRDV2 with TRDJ3; TRDD3 matches at 8 bases. Trimming took 6 bases from V and 0 from J; bases not matched to a gene: 21. The CDR3 loop spans 22 amino acids. Germline CDR1 is GEAIGNYY and CDR2 is EKD. CDR3 sequence: CACNSGAFTGGPSSWDTRQMFF. The DNA for the CDR3 is TGTGCCTGTAACTCCGGCGCGTTTACTGGGGGCCCGAGCTCCTGGGACACCCGACAGATGTTTTTC.